This TCR beta chain was sequenced for a study of T cell repertoires in cytomegalovirus infection. At the level of the study: It was recently identified HLA-C-restricted and well-studied HLA-B-restricted CMV epitopes that the study used. Matching HLA type and CMV infection were both indicated by public TCR beta signatures.

The study's findings and limits: Based on cumulative public TCR beta family frequency, carriers of CMV plus the relevant HLA were identified. Ex vivo, HLA-C-restricted CMV-specific TCR beta clonotypes prevailed over the rest of the response.

Points on this clonotype: Its antigen is still unknown.

This CDR3 contains 13 residues. In germline, CDR1 is MNHEY, CDR2 SMNVEV (reference sequence). Trimming removed 2 bases from V and 5 bases from J, with 10 bases in between. TCRdb used MiXCR to reprocess the reads, holding one entry per CDR3 protein. The sample comprises 370,000 or so distinct CDR3 sequences, about 35% of which are singletons, and 13% rests with the top ten. J is TRBJ2-7 and V is TRBV27; D remains ambiguous. Sequences were derived from cultured PBMCs, sampled from culture after CMV antigen stimulation. The receptor was derived from a human donor in good health (CMV status not recorded). Some clones in this sample may be carry-over from other donors' samples. For the CDR3, the DNA is TGTGCCAGCAGTTTAACACAGTGGGACGAGCAGTACTTC. Amino acid sequence: CASSLTQWDEQYF.